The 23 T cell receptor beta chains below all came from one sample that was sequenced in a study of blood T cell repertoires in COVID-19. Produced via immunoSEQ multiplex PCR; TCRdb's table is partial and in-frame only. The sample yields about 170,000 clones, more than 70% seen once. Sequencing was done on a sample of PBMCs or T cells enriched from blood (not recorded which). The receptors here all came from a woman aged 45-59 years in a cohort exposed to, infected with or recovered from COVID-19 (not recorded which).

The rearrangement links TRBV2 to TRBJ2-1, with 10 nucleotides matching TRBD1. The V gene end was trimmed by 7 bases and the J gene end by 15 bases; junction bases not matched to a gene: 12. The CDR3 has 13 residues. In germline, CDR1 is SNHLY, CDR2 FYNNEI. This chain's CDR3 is CASKGTGVPMAFF. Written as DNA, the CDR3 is TGTGCCAGCAAGGGGACAGGGGTCCCCATGGCGTTCTTC.

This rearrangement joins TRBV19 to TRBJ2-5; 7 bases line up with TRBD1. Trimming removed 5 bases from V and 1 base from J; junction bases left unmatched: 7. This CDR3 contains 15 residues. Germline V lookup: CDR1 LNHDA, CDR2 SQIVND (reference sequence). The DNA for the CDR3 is TGTGCCAGTAGTGGCCCCCACAGGGGCCAAGAGACCCAGTACTTC. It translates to CASSGPHRGQETQYF.

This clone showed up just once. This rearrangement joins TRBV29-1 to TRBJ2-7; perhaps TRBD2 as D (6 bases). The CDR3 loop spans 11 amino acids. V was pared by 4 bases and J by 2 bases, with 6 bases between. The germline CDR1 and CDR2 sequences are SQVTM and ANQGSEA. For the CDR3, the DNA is TGCAGCGTTGGGGAGGCCTACGAGCAGTACTTC. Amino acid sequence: CSVGEAYEQYF.

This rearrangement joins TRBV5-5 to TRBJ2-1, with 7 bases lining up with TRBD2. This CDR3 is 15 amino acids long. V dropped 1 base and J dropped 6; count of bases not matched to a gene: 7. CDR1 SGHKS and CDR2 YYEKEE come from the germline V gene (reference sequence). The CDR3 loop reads CASSLQVVAGNEQFF. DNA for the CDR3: TGTGCCAGCAGCTTGCAGGTAGTAGCGGGCAATGAGCAGTTCTTC.

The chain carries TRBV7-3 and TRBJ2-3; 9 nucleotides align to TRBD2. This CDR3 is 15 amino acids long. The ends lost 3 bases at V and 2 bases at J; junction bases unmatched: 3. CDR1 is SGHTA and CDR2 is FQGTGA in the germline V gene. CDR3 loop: CASSFSGGHTDTQYF. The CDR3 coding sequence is TGTGCCAGCAGCTTCAGCGGGGGGCACACAGATACGCAGTATTTT.

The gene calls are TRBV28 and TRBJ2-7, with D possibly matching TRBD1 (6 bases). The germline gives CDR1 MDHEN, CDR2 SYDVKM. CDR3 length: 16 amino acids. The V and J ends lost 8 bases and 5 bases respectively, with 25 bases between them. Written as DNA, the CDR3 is TGTGCCAGCTGGGGGTTAGCGAAGGGGGAGTCCCACGAGCAGTACTTC. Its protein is CASWGLAKGESHEQYF. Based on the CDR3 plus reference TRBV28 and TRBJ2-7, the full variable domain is DVKVTQSSRYLVKRTGEKVFLECVQDMDHENMFWYRQDPGLGLRLIYFSYDVKMKEKGDIPEGYSVSREKKERFSLILESASTNQTSMYLCASWGLAKGESHEQYFGPGTRLTVT.

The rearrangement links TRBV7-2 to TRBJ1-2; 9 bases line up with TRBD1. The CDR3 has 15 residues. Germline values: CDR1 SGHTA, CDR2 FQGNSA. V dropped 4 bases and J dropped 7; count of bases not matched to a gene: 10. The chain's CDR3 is CASSWGQGGTIGYTF. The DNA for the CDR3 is TGTGCCAGCAGCTGGGGACAGGGCGGAACTATTGGCTACACCTTC.

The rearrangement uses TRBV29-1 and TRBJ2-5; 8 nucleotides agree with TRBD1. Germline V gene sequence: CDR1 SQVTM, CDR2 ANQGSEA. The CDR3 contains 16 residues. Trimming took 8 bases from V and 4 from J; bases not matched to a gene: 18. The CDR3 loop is CSLRHRGVLGGETQYF. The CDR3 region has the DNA TGCAGCCTTCGACACAGGGGGGTTCTAGGGGGAGAGACCCAGTACTTC.

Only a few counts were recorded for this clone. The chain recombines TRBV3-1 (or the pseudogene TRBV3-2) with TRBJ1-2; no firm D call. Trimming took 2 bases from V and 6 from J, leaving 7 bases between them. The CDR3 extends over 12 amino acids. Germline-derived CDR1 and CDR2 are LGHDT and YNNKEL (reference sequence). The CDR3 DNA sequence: TGTGCCAGCAGCCAATCGGGGAATGGCTACACCTTC. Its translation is CASSQSGNGYTF.

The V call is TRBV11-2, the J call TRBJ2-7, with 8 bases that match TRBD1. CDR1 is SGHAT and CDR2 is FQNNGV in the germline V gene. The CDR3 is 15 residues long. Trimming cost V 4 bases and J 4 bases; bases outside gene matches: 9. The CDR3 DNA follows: TGTGCCAGCAGCTCACCGGGACAGGTTGGGTACGAGCAGTACTTC. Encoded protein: CASSSPGQVGYEQYF.

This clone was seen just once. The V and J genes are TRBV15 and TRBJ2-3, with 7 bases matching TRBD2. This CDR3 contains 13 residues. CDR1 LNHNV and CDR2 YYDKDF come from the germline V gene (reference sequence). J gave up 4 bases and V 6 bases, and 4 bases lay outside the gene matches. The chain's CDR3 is CATRAGIADTQYF. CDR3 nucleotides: TGTGCCACCAGAGCGGGAATCGCAGATACGCAGTATTTT.

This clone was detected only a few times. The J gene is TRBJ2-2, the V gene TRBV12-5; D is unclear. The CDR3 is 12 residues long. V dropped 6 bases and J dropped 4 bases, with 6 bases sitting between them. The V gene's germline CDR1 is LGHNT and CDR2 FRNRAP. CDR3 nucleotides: TGTGCTAGTGGAGCGTCCACCGGGGAGCTGTTTTTT. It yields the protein CASGASTGELFF.

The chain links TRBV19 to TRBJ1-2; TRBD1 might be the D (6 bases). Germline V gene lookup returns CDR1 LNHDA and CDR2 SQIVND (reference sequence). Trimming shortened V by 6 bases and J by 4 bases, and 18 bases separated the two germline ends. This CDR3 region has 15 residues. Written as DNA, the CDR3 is TGTGCCAGTAGGCGTGACCAGGGGCTCGGCTATGGCTACACCTTC. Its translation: CASRRDQGLGYGYTF.

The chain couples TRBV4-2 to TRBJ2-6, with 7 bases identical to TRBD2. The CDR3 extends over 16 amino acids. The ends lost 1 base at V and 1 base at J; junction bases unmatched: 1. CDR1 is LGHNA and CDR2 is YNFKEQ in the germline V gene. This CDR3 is CASSQGGGSGANVLTF. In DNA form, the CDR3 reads TGTGCCAGCAGCCAAGGGGGGGGTTCTGGGGCCAACGTCCTGACTTTC.

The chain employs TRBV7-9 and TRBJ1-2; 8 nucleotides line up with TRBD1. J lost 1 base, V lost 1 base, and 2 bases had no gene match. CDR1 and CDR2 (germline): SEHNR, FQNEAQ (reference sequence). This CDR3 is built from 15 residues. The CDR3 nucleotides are TGTGCCAGCAGCTTAGTGGACAGGGATAACTATGGCTACACCTTC. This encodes CASSLVDRDNYGYTF.

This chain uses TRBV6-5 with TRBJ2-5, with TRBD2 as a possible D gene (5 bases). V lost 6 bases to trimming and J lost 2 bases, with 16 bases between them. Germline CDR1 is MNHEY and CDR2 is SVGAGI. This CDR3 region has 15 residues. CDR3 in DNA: TGTGCCAGCAGGACCCTTCTCGGGATACAAGAGACCCAGTACTTC. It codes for CASRTLLGIQETQYF.

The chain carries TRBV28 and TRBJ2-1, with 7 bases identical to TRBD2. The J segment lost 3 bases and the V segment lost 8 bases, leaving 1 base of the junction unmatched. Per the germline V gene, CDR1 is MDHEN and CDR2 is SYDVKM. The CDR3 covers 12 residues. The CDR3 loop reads CASGGGYNEQFF. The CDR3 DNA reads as TGTGCCAGCGGGGGGGGCTACAATGAGCAGTTCTTC.

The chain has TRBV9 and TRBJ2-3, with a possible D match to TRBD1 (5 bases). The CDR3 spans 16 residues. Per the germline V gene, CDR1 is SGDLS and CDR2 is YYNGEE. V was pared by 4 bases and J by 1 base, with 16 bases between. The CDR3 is CASSTTEIGGTDTQYF. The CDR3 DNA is TGTGCCAGCAGCACAACCGAGATAGGGGGCACAGATACGCAGTATTTT.

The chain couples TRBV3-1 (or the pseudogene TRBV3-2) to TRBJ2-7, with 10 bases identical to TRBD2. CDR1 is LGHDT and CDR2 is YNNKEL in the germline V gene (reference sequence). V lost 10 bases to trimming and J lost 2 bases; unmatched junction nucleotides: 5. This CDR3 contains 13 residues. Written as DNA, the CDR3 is TGTGCCACCTCTAGCGGGGGAGCCTACGAGCAGTACTTC. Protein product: CATSSGGAYEQYF.

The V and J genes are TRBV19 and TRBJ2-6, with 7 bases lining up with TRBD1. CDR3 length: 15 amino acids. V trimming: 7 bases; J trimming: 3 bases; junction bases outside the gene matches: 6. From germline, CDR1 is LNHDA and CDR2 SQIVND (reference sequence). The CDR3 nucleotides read TGTGCCAGTACAGAGAGGGGGCTTGGGGCCAACGTCCTGACTTTC. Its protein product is CASTERGLGANVLTF.

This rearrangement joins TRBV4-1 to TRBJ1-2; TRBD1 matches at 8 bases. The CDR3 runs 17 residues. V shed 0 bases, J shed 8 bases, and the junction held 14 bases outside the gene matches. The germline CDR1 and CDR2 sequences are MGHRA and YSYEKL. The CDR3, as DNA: TGCGCCAGCAGCCAAGATATTTCAGGGGGCCAGGACCGGGGCTACACCTTC. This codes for CASSQDISGGQDRGYTF.

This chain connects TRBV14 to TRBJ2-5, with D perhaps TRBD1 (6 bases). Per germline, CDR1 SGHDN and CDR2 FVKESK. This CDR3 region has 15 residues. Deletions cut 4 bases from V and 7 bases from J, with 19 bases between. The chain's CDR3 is CASSPRGLEGGTQYF. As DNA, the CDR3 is TGTGCCAGCAGCCCCAGGGGTCTTGAAGGGGGGACCCAGTACTTC. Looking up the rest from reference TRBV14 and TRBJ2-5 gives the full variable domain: EAGVTQFPSHSVIEKGQTVTLRCDPISGHDNLYWYRRVMGKEIKFLLHFVKESKQDESGMPNNRFLAERTGGTYSTLKVQPAELEDSGVYFCASSPRGLEGGTQYFGPGTRLLVL.

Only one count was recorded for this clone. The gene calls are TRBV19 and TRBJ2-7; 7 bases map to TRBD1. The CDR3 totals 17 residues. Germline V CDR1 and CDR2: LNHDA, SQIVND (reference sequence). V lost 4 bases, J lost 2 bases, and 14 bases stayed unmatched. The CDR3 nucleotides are TGTGCCAGTAGTACACCTCGACAGGGTGGTTCTACCTACGAGCAGTACTTC. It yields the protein CASSTPRQGGSTYEQYF.